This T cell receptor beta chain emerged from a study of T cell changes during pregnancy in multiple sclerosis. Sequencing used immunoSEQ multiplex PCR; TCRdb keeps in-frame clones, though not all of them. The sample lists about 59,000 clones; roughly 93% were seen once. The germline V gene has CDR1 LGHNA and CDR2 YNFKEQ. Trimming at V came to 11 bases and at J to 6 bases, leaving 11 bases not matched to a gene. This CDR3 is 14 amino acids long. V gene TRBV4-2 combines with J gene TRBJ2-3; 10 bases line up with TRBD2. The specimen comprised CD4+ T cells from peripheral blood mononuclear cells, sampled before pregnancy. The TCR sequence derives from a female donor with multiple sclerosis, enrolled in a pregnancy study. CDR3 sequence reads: CAHARTSGSDTQYF. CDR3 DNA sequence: TGTGCCCACGCGCGGACTAGCGGAAGTGATACGCAGTATTTT.